The clone carrying this T cell receptor (beta chain) was seen repeatedly, ten times or more. Its antigen is still unknown. This CDR3 spans 12 amino acids. The V end was cut by 4 bases, the J end by 8 bases, with 11 bases between. Germline V gene lookup returns CDR1 SNHLY and CDR2 FYNNEI. Unique molecular identifiers were added to individual cDNA molecules. TCRdb fed the 5' RACE reads into MiXCR, producing one record per CDR3 protein. The sample yields 70,000 or so distinct CDR3 sequences, 12% seen once. The data were obtained in a study of early T cells in non-severe SARS-CoV-2 infection. Study-wide context: Unsorted whole blood bulk RNA was sequenced, with unpaired chains.

Study-level findings and limits: Matches to VDJdb favored anti-spike CD8 responses and missed private and CD4 specificities.

Sequenced: whole blood. The source of this sequence is an adult who was a healthcare worker with PCR-confirmed SARS-CoV-2 infection or an uninfected control (not recorded which). The V and J genes are TRBV2 and TRBJ2-5; D is perhaps TRBD2 (6 bases). The CDR3 coding sequence is TGTGCCAGCAGTGGGACTAAGAGTACCCAGTACTTC. This encodes CASSGTKSTQYF.